This T cell receptor (beta chain) originates from a study of CD8 T cells in Susac syndrome. Germline-derived CDR1 and CDR2 are SGDLS and YYNGEE. This CDR3 spans 15 amino acids. V was trimmed by 4 bases and J by 3 bases, leaving 14 bases between them. Remarks on this clonotype: Its antigen is currently unknown.

TCR beta sequencing covered blood CD8+ and CD4+ T cells. The multiple sclerosis controls were treatment-naive patients with relapsing-remitting disease that was stable or active. When the RNA was reverse transcribed, random hexamers were used with an input of roughly 0.5 to 1 ug. An immunoSEQ multiplex PCR generated amplified TCR beta CDR3 products spanning 54 Vbeta and 13 Jbeta. From the immunoSEQ multiplex PCR reads, TCRdb called clonotypes with MiXCR, one entry per CDR3 protein. The table lists 200,000 to 250,000 distinct CDR3 sequences, 92% of them singletons. Study-level findings and limits: The study's TCR sequencing and HLA analysis drew on a certain number of individuals. That number was acknowledged as relatively small.

The sample comprised CD8+ T cells from PBMCs. This TCR was sampled from a human donor with multiple sclerosis. The rearrangement uses TRBV9 and TRBJ2-1; D call uncertain. As DNA, the CDR3 is TGTGCCAGCAGCCCACCTGGCCGCGGCTACAATGAGCAGTTCTTC. It yields the protein CASSPPGRGYNEQFF.